Listed below are T cell receptor beta chains from one sample, sequenced in a study of sequential checkpoint blockade in melanoma. Sequencing used immunoSEQ multiplex PCR; TCRdb keeps in-frame clones, though not all of them. The data hold 5,600 or so clones, with approximately 51% observed a single time. This specimen consisted of CD8+ T cells sorted from blood (inferred from file names), obtained from a patient given nivolumab and ipilimumab in sequence. Receptors were obtained from a human donor with melanoma. The conserved cysteine and the conserved F or W are not part of the CDR3 here. The order of the fields is V gene, CDR3 protein.

V gene: TRBV7-8; CDR3 protein: ASSVGGNEQF
V gene: TRBV7-6; CDR3 protein: ASRGGQGDYEQY
V gene: TRBV4-1; CDR3 protein: ASSQGDRGSYEQY
V gene: TRBV6-5; CDR3 protein: ASSYSQDSNQPQH
V gene: TRBV4-3; CDR3 protein: ASSQDVEETQY
V gene: TRBV5-3; CDR3 protein: ASSLGFSSYEQY
V gene: TRBV13; CDR3 protein: ASSDVGGRQETQY
V gene: TRBV6-4; CDR3 protein: ASSAGTGETDTQY
V gene: TRBV27; CDR3 protein: ASSFRLAGVYSYEQY
V gene: TRBV7-9; CDR3 protein: ASSWDRGREKLF
V gene: TRBV5-6; CDR3 protein: ASSSNRYYT
V gene: TRBV12-5; CDR3 protein: ASGDLPPAF
V gene: TRBV6-5; CDR3 protein: ASSYGDSFYEQY
V gene: TRBV7-3; CDR3 protein: ASSLKPPPGAQY
V gene: TRBV5-4; CDR3 protein: ASSFGGSNTEAF
V gene: TRBV9; CDR3 protein: ASSGPRAGGPGELF
V gene: TRBV28; CDR3 protein: ASSLGQGAQETQY
V gene: TRBV4-3; CDR3 protein: ASSRIKGPSGRDEQY
V gene: TRBV7-1; CDR3 protein: ASSSSGGSKETQY
V gene: TRBV4-1; CDR3 protein: ASSQDTSRGETQY
V gene: TRBV9; CDR3 protein: ASSPGLAGVYNEQF
V gene: TRBV28; CDR3 protein: ASSLLPRDTEAF
V gene: TRBV27; CDR3 protein: ASSPLVRLDEKLF
V gene: TRBV28; CDR3 protein: ASSYSGGSSYNEQF
V gene: TRBV7-3; CDR3 protein: ASSFGLALYNEQF
V gene: TRBV10-3; CDR3 protein: AISGTGGFDEQY
V gene: TRBV29-1; CDR3 protein: SVEDAGPYEQY
V gene: TRBV5-1; CDR3 protein: ASSLVSGYEQY
V gene: TRBV7-2; CDR3 protein: ASSYGQGPTDTQY
V gene: TRBV4-3; CDR3 protein: ASSPRTSGNPYNEQF
V gene: TRBV15; CDR3 protein: ATSRDFRGEQY
V gene: TRBV5-5; CDR3 protein: ASSLTGPGGEKLF
V gene: TRBV7-3; CDR3 protein: ASSLHGTSGGSTDTQY
V gene: TRBV10-3; CDR3 protein: AISVIAGEDTGELF
V gene: TRBV7-9; CDR3 protein: ASSYDTAMDTQY
V gene: TRBV4-2; CDR3 protein: ASSQVSGTGSYEQY